A selection of T cell receptor beta chains follows, all from one sample in a study of blood T cell repertoires in COVID-19. Assay used: immunoSEQ multiplex PCR; TCRdb lists only in-frame clones, some missing. The sample yields roughly 71,000 clones, approximately 85% seen once. The source material was peripheral blood. The receptors here all came from a man over 45 with acute or convalescent COVID-19. Each CDR3 is given with its conserved first and last residue. Each record gives: V gene, J gene, clone size, D gene, CDR3 protein, CDR3 DNA. D genes are given only for firm matches. Some rows mark clone size as missing; the rest say once, few, many or name a class of expanded clone.

TRBV30,TRBJ1-3,.,TRBD1,CAWSGDRERNTIYF,TGTGCCTGGAGTGGGGACAGGGAGAGAAACACCATATATTTT
TRBV5-1,TRBJ2-1,.,TRBD1,CASSLLTGGGDEQFF,TGCGCCAGCAGCTTGCTGACAGGGGGTGGCGATGAGCAGTTCTTC
TRBV18,TRBJ1-2,.,.,CASSPAENYGYTF,TGTGCCAGCTCACCGGCGGAGAATTATGGCTACACCTTC
TRBV15,TRBJ1-2,few,.,CATSRDRGKKAYGYTF,TGTGCCACCAGCAGAGATAGGGGGAAAAAGGCCTATGGCTACACCTTC
TRBV5-1,TRBJ2-7,.,TRBD1,CASSRTGGADEQYF,TGCGCCAGCAGCAGGACAGGGGGCGCAGACGAGCAGTACTTC
TRBV5-1,TRBJ2-7,.,.,CASREGHTYEQYF,TGCGCCAGCAGAGAGGGACACACCTACGAGCAGTACTTC
TRBV4-2,TRBJ2-5,.,TRBD2,CASSQTAGTSWETQYF,TGTGCCAGCAGCCAAACTGCCGGGACTAGCTGGGAGACCCAGTACTTC
TRBV2,TRBJ2-5,few,.,CASTPSRQETQYF,TGTGCCAGCACCCCGTCCCGCCAAGAGACCCAGTACTTC
TRBV11-2,TRBJ2-1,.,TRBD2,CASSSLFGTRASNEQFF,TGTGCCAGCAGTTCTCTTTTCGGGACTAGGGCATCAAATGAGCAGTTCTTC
TRBV7-8,TRBJ2-5,.,TRBD1,CASSLDQAGNRGFQETQYF,TGTGCCAGCAGCTTAGACCAAGCCGGGAACAGGGGGTTTCAAGAGACCCAGTACTTC
TRBV5-1,TRBJ1-2,few,TRBD1,CASSGGLDRRAYGYTF,TGCGCCAGCAGCGGAGGGTTGGACAGGCGAGCTTATGGCTACACCTTC
TRBV9,TRBJ1-1,.,.,CASSAYPKNTEAFF,TGTGCCAGCAGCGCCTACCCCAAGAACACTGAAGCTTTCTTT
TRBV6-2/TRBV6-3,TRBJ2-5,.,.,CASSYFAAGQETQYF,TGTGCCAGCAGTTACTTCGCGGCGGGGCAAGAGACCCAGTACTTC
TRBV19,TRBJ2-1,.,TRBD1,CASSIGLSQTGVSYNEQFF,TGTGCCAGTAGTATAGGATTATCCCAGACAGGGGTCTCCTACAATGAGCAGTTCTTC
TRBV5-6,TRBJ2-2,.,.,CASSLAQGGNTGELFF,TGTGCCAGCAGCTTGGCGCAGGGGGGGAACACCGGGGAGCTGTTTTTT
TRBV4-1,TRBJ2-1,.,TRBD2,CASSQDSRLAIWSEQFF,TGCGCCAGCAGCCAAGATAGCAGACTAGCAATATGGAGTGAGCAGTTCTTC
TRBV10-3,TRBJ2-1,once,TRBD1,CAISEGTGGRDEQFF,TGTGCCATCAGTGAGGGGACAGGGGGCAGGGATGAGCAGTTCTTC
TRBV12-3/TRBV12-4,TRBJ1-2,few,.,CASSLAKGDGYTF,TGTGCCAGCAGTTTAGCCAAGGGAGATGGCTACACCTTC
TRBV29-1,TRBJ2-1,.,TRBD2,CSVGQAGGRGWNEQFF,TGCAGCGTTGGTCAAGCGGGGGGCCGGGGATGGAACGAGCAGTTCTTC
TRBV7-9,TRBJ2-3,once,TRBD2,CASTKGRGESDTQYF,TGTGCCAGCACCAAGGGGCGGGGGGAGTCAGATACGCAGTATTTT
TRBV5-1,TRBJ2-3,.,.,CASKRGGSDTQYF,TGCGCCAGCAAGAGGGGGGGCTCAGATACGCAGTATTTT
TRBV9,TRBJ2-2,.,.,CASSVDGSGGELFF,TGTGCCAGCAGCGTAGATGGGAGTGGCGGGGAGCTGTTTTTT
TRBV29-1,TRBJ1-2,few,TRBD1,CSVVLDRDHGYTF,TGCAGCGTTGTCCTAGACAGGGACCATGGCTACACCTTC
TRBV28,TRBJ1-1,.,.,CASSLYAGEIAEAFF,TGTGCCAGCAGTTTATATGCAGGGGAGATCGCTGAAGCTTTCTTT
TRBV7-2,TRBJ2-3,.,TRBD2,CASSPGTSRVTDTQYF,TGTGCCAGCAGCCCCGGGACTAGTAGAGTCACAGATACGCAGTATTTT
TRBV2,TRBJ1-1,once,.,CASVGRRVDTEAFF,TGTGCCAGCGTGGGACGGAGGGTGGACACTGAAGCTTTCTTT
TRBV19,TRBJ1-2,.,.,CASRRGDYGYTF,TGTGCCAGTAGGAGAGGAGACTATGGCTACACCTTC
TRBV24-1,TRBJ2-3,.,TRBD2,CATSGTGLAGNTDTQYF,TGTGCCACCAGTGGGACGGGACTAGCGGGGAACACAGATACGCAGTATTTT
TRBV28,TRBJ2-1,.,.,CASSRPPTESYNEQFF,TGTGCCAGCAGTAGACCCCCGACAGAATCCTACAATGAGCAGTTCTTC
TRBV10-1,TRBJ2-3,.,TRBD2,CASAGLAGKDTQYF,TGCGCCAGCGCTGGACTAGCGGGAAAAGATACGCAGTATTTT
TRBV19,TRBJ2-3,.,TRBD2,CATESLDGLAGGYGTQYF,TGTGCCACCGAATCGTTGGACGGACTAGCGGGGGGTTATGGTACGCAGTATTTT
TRBV7-3,TRBJ2-2,.,TRBD2,CASSLAGGIGELFF,TGTGCCAGCAGCCTAGCGGGGGGAATCGGGGAGCTGTTTTTT
TRBV25-1,TRBJ1-6,.,TRBD1,CASSGADRGNSPLHF,TGTGCCAGCAGTGGGGCCGACAGGGGTAATTCACCCCTCCACTTT
TRBV12-5,TRBJ1-2,.,TRBD1,CASGLVRQGAKNGYTF,TGTGCTAGTGGTTTGGTAAGGCAGGGGGCAAAGAATGGCTACACCTTC
TRBV18,TRBJ2-3,.,TRBD2,CASSRLAGVPSTDTQYF,TGTGCCAGCTCAAGACTAGCGGGGGTTCCTAGCACAGATACGCAGTATTTT
TRBV5-5,TRBJ1-5,.,.,CASSLEAGSEPQHF,TGTGCCAGCAGCTTGGAGGCAGGGTCAGAGCCCCAGCATTTT
TRBV19,TRBJ1-6,.,.,CASSMSLGDNSPLHF,TGTGCCAGTAGTATGTCCTTAGGGGATAATTCACCCCTCCACTTT
TRBV12-5,TRBJ1-4,.,TRBD1,CASGLGTGWDEKLFF,TGTGCTAGTGGTTTGGGGACAGGGTGGGATGAAAAACTGTTTTTT
TRBV19,TRBJ1-1,few,.,CASSIDRQSEAFF,TGTGCCAGTAGTATAGATCGTCAGTCGGAAGCTTTCTTT
TRBV19,TRBJ1-5,.,TRBD1,CASSRRDRVLAAQPQHF,TGTGCCAGTAGTCGCCGGGACAGGGTTTTAGCCGCGCAGCCCCAGCATTTT
TRBV19,TRBJ2-3,.,TRBD1,CASRPGGSTDTQYF,TGTGCCAGTAGGCCAGGGGGTAGCACAGATACGCAGTATTTT
TRBV9,TRBJ2-2,.,TRBD1,CASSVDRENTGELFF,TGTGCCAGCAGCGTCGACAGGGAGAACACCGGGGAGCTGTTTTTT
TRBV11-2,TRBJ2-3,.,TRBD2,CASSVSGGISTDTQYF,TGTGCCAGCAGCGTTAGCGGGGGGATCAGCACAGATACGCAGTATTTT
TRBV6-5,TRBJ1-1,.,.,CASSWGVSTEAFF,TGTGCCAGCAGTTGGGGAGTTAGCACTGAAGCTTTCTTT
TRBV19,TRBJ2-6,.,.,CASSTTTMPGANVLTF,TGTGCCAGTAGTACCACAACGATGCCTGGGGCCAACGTCCTGACTTTC
TRBV15,TRBJ1-6,many,.,CATRQDYNSPLHF,TGTGCCACCCGACAGGACTATAATTCACCCCTCCACTTT
TRBV28,TRBJ1-2,.,.,CASSSGGVYGYTF,TGTGCCAGCAGCTCCGGAGGGGTCTATGGCTACACCTTC
TRBV6-5,TRBJ1-5,.,TRBD1,CASRRQGVDQPQHF,TGTGCCAGCAGGAGACAGGGCGTCGATCAGCCCCAGCATTTT
TRBV7-8,TRBJ1-4,.,TRBD1,CASSLMTGMDEKLFF,TGTGCCAGCAGCTTAATGACAGGGATGGATGAAAAACTGTTTTTT
TRBV19,TRBJ1-2,.,.,CASSMGQGGGYTF,TGTGCCAGTAGTATGGGGCAGGGCGGCGGCTACACCTTC
TRBV29-1,TRBJ1-1,.,.,CSALANTEAFF,TGCAGCGCATTAGCGAACACTGAAGCTTTCTTT
TRBV5-4,TRBJ2-3,.,TRBD2,CASSLATSGGVDTDTQYF,TGTGCCAGCAGCTTGGCAACTAGCGGGGGGGTCGACACAGATACGCAGTATTTT
TRBV28,TRBJ2-7,few,.,CASSPQDSYEQYF,TGTGCCAGCAGTCCACAGGACTCCTACGAGCAGTACTTC
TRBV2,TRBJ2-1,.,.,CAQTGPYNEQFF,TGTGCTCAGACAGGACCCTACAATGAGCAGTTCTTC
TRBV6-5,TRBJ2-6,.,TRBD2,CATSEREAGANVLTF,TGTGCCACCTCCGAACGGGAGGCGGGGGCCAACGTCCTGACTTTC
TRBV27,TRBJ2-7,.,TRBD2,CASSLLTSGGLYEQYF,TGTGCCAGCAGTTTATTGACTAGCGGGGGGCTCTACGAGCAGTACTTC